Below are 32 T cell receptor beta chains sequenced from a single sample in a study of cytomegalovirus exposure and HLA in healthy donors. TCRdb keeps only in-frame clones here, not all; method: immunoSEQ multiplex PCR. The data contain hundreds of thousands of clones, around four fifths of them singletons. Material for sequencing was PBMCs. The receptors originated from a woman younger than 30 in good health and CMV-seronegative.

The J gene is TRBJ2-5, the V gene TRBV4-1; 10 nucleotides agree with TRBD2. In germline, CDR1 is MGHRA, CDR2 YSYEKL. This CDR3 has 15 amino acids. The J segment lost 4 bases and the V segment lost 3 bases, leaving 5 bases of the junction unmatched. CDR3 DNA: TGCGCCAGCAGCCAGAGCGGGGGGGCCTTAGAGACCCAGTACTTC. It is translated as CASSQSGGALETQYF.

The count of this clone is one. The rearrangement joins TRBV9 to TRBJ2-1, with 8 bases that match TRBD2. Trimming at V came to 0 bases and at J to 6 bases, leaving 8 bases not matched to a gene. Germline values: CDR1 SGDLS, CDR2 YYNGEE. The CDR3 runs to 16 residues. DNA of the CDR3: TGTGCCAGCAGCGTAGTGCCTAGCGGGTCGCTCAATGAGCAGTTCTTC. It encodes CASSVVPSGSLNEQFF.

This chain connects TRBV5-1 to TRBJ1-5; no clear D. This CDR3 has 13 amino acids. In germline, CDR1 is SGHRS, CDR2 YFSETQ. The germline V and J ends were trimmed by 0 bases and 8 bases, with 9 bases remaining between them. The CDR3 sequence: CASSLGGSEPQHF. The CDR3 nucleotides read TGCGCCAGCAGCTTGGGAGGGAGTGAGCCCCAGCATTTT.

The CDR3 coding sequence is TGCGCCAGCAGCCCAACACTGTCTGGGGCCAACGTCCTGACTTTC. This translates into CASSPTLSGANVLTF. The genes are TRBV5-1 and TRBJ2-6, with unresolved D. Germline lookup yields CDR1 SGHRS and CDR2 YFSETQ. The germline V and J ends were trimmed by 4 bases and 1 base, with 9 bases remaining between them. The CDR3 is 15 residues long.

The genes are TRBV19 and TRBJ2-7; D is uncertain. CDR3 length: 12 amino acids. Trimming left V 9 bases short and J 2 bases short, with 11 bases between. Per germline, CDR1 LNHDA and CDR2 SQIVND (reference sequence). For the CDR3, the DNA is TGTGCCAGCTCAGGCAGGCCCTACGAGCAGTACTTC. This codes for CASSGRPYEQYF.

The gene calls are TRBV27 and TRBJ2-1, with 10 positions matching TRBD2. This CDR3 is 12 amino acids long. CDR1 is MNHEY and CDR2 is SMNVEV in the germline V gene (reference sequence). The V and J ends lost 5 bases and 11 bases, in that order; junction bases with no gene match: 3. The CDR3 sequence is CASSRAGGQQFF. DNA of the CDR3: TGTGCCAGCAGTCGAGCGGGGGGGCAGCAGTTCTTC.

This clone was detected only a few times. The chain couples TRBV25-1 to TRBJ1-1; 9 nucleotides match TRBD1. This CDR3 region has 13 residues. J lost 4 bases, V lost 4 bases, and 1 base had no gene match. Germline V CDR1 and CDR2: MGHDK, SYGVNS. DNA for the CDR3: TGTGCCAGCAGTGGACAGGGGGGCACTGAAGCTTTCTTT. It codes for CASSGQGGTEAFF.

The chain carries TRBV6-5 and TRBJ2-2; maybe TRBD1 (5 bases). The ends were cut back, 0 bases at V and 5 bases at J, with 7 bases in the middle. CDR1 is MNHEY and CDR2 is SVGAGI in the germline V gene. The CDR3 loop spans 14 amino acids. The CDR3 region has the DNA TGTGCCAGCAGTTACTCAGACAGTACCGGGGAGCTGTTTTTT. Protein sequence: CASSYSDSTGELFF.

The chain employs TRBV30 and TRBJ1-1, with 11 positions matching TRBD1. The germline V gene has CDR1 GTSNPN and CDR2 SVGIG (reference sequence). V gave up 5 bases and J gave up 11 bases; unmatched junction bases: 7. The CDR3 extends over 12 amino acids. CDR3 nucleotides: TGTGCCTGGGGGGCGGGACAGGGGGACGCTTTCTTT. This translates into CAWGAGQGDAFF.

J is TRBJ1-5 and V is TRBV19, with 7 bases that match TRBD1. With V trimmed by 8 bases and J by 0 bases, 7 bases remained unmatched. This CDR3 comprises 15 residues. Germline V gene sequence: CDR1 LNHDA, CDR2 SQIVND (reference sequence). The CDR3 DNA follows: TGTGCCAGTGGCAGGGGGTCTACTAGCAATCAGCCCCAGCATTTT. This codes for CASGRGSTSNQPQHF.

J is TRBJ2-5 and V is TRBV9, with TRBD2 matching 8 bases. The CDR3 has 15 residues. V dropped 0 bases and J dropped 4; count of bases not matched to a gene: 5. The V gene's germline CDR1 is SGDLS and CDR2 YYNGEE. The CDR3 is CASSVESGSVETQYF. CDR3 nucleotides: TGTGCCAGCAGCGTAGAGAGCGGGAGCGTAGAGACCCAGTACTTC.

This clone was seen once. The chain carries TRBV7-9 and TRBJ1-1; TRBD1 matches 8 bases. Germline CDR1 and CDR2: SEHNR and FQNEAQ (reference sequence). This CDR3 region has 12 residues. V lost 10 bases, J lost 6 bases, and 7 bases stayed unmatched. The CDR3 DNA sequence: TGTGCCACCCGGACAGGGTCCCCTGAAGCTTTCTTT. This sequence encodes CATRTGSPEAFF.

The V and J genes are TRBV5-1 and TRBJ2-1; TRBD2 aligns across 8 bases. CDR3 size: 16 residues. The junction had 5 bases not matched to a gene; V was cut back by 3 bases and J by 0 bases. Germline loops: CDR1 SGHRS, CDR2 YFSETQ. This chain's CDR3 is CASSYKRGRSYNEQFF. The CDR3 DNA reads TGCGCCAGCAGCTACAAGCGGGGGCGCTCCTACAATGAGCAGTTCTTC.

The chain carries TRBV19 and TRBJ1-2, with 8 bases that match TRBD1. The CDR3 runs 16 residues. V lost 5 bases to trimming and J lost 5 bases; unmatched junction nucleotides: 13. The germline gives CDR1 LNHDA, CDR2 SQIVND (reference sequence). The CDR3 spells CASSLRQGPRGYGYTF. The CDR3 DNA reads as TGTGCCAGTAGTCTCCGACAGGGGCCACGGGGATATGGCTACACCTTC.

The chain has TRBV14 and TRBJ1-1, with D uncertain. V lost 3 bases and J lost 1, with 9 bases in between. This CDR3 comprises 14 residues. Per the germline V gene, CDR1 is SGHDN and CDR2 is FVKESK. CDR3 nucleotide sequence: TGTGCCAGCAGCCAGGTGCCAGGGAACACTGAAGCTTTCTTT. Encoded protein: CASSQVPGNTEAFF. Supplemented by reference TRBV14 and TRBJ1-1, the full variable domain reads EAGVTQFPSHSVIEKGQTVTLRCDPISGHDNLYWYRRVMGKEIKFLLHFVKESKQDESGMPNNRFLAERTGGTYSTLKVQPAELEDSGVYFCASSQVPGNTEAFFGQGTRLTVV.

The chain uses TRBV9 and TRBJ2-7, with 9 nucleotides matching TRBD2. Germline V gene lookup returns CDR1 SGDLS and CDR2 YYNGEE. The ends lost 3 bases at V and 3 bases at J; junction bases unmatched: 7. This CDR3 is 15 amino acids long. CDR3 in amino acids: CASSALSGGRYEQYF. In DNA form, the CDR3 reads TGTGCCAGCAGCGCCTTGAGCGGGGGGCGCTACGAGCAGTACTTC.

The chain recombines TRBV25-1 with TRBJ2-1, with 9 bases matching TRBD2. V lost 3 bases, J lost 8 bases, and 8 bases stayed unmatched. Per germline, CDR1 MGHDK and CDR2 SYGVNS. CDR3 length: 15 residues. The chain's CDR3 is CASSEGRGGSDEQFF. CDR3 DNA: TGTGCCAGCAGTGAGGGGCGGGGGGGCTCCGATGAGCAGTTCTTC.

This clone was observed many times. The CDR3 nucleotides read TGTGCCACCGCGGACAGGGTGGCTCAGCCCCAGCATTTT. Amino acid sequence: CATADRVAQPQHF. The chain uses TRBV19 and TRBJ1-5, with TRBD1 matching over 8 bases. After removal of 10 bases from V and 6 bases from J, the junction contained 8 bases not matched to a gene. The germline CDR1 and CDR2 sequences are LNHDA and SQIVND (reference sequence). CDR3 size: 13 residues. Drawing the rest from reference TRBV19 and TRBJ1-5, the complete variable domain is DGGITQSPKYLFRKEGQNVTLSCEQNLNHDAMYWYRQDPGQGLRLIYYSQIVNDFQKGDIAEGYSVSREKKESFPLTVTSAQKNPTAFYLCATADRVAQPQHFGDGTRLSIL.

This clone was seen only a few times. This chain uses TRBV29-1 with TRBJ1-1; D call uncertain. The CDR3 spans 10 residues. CDR1 is SQVTM, CDR2 ANQGSEA, per germline. Between the trimmed V and J ends, which lost 6 bases and 2 bases, there was a span of 4 bases. CDR3 in amino acids: CSVTNTEAFF. The CDR3 DNA reads as TGCAGCGTCACTAACACTGAAGCTTTCTTT.

The chain is built from TRBV4-1 and TRBJ1-4; no reliable D call. The V end was cut by 6 bases, the J end by 6 bases, with 11 bases between. The CDR3 consists of 13 residues. Germline CDR1 is MGHRA and CDR2 is YSYEKL. In DNA, the CDR3 is TGCGCCAGCAGTCGCACGGCTCATGAAAAACTGTTTTTT. Translation: CASSRTAHEKLFF.

For this clone: Other DNA sequences from this sample encode an identical CDR3 as well. V usage is TRBV10-3 and J usage is TRBJ2-7, with unresolved D. The length of the CDR3 is 12 residues. The germline gives CDR1 ENHRY, CDR2 SYGVKD. Trimming cost V 3 bases and J 2 bases, with 5 bases left between them. The CDR3 protein is CAISDGPYEQYF. Written as DNA, the CDR3 is TGTGCCATCAGTGACGGTCCCTACGAGCAGTACTTC.

This rearrangement joins TRBV6-5 to TRBJ1-4; TRBD1 agrees at 8 bases. With 6 bases clipped from V and 8 bases from J, the junction kept 5 bases outside the gene matches. The germline CDR1 and CDR2 sequences are MNHEY and SVGAGI. This CDR3 is built from 13 residues. The CDR3 spells CASRSGTGEKLFF. As DNA, the CDR3 is TGTGCCAGCAGATCTGGGACAGGCGAAAAACTGTTTTTT.

The chain combines TRBV4-2 with TRBJ2-1; D may match TRBD1 or TRBD2 (6 bases each). This CDR3 spans 14 amino acids. Trimming cost V 4 bases and J 4 bases, with 11 bases left between them. The germline V gene encodes CDR1 LGHNA and CDR2 YNFKEQ. For the CDR3, the DNA is TGTGCCAGCAGCCTGGGGGGCGAGTACAATGAGCAGTTCTTC. Translating it yields CASSLGGEYNEQFF.

The chain recombines TRBV27 with TRBJ1-1; 8 bases are a match to TRBD1. The V gene's germline CDR1 is MNHEY and CDR2 SMNVEV (reference sequence). Unmatched junction bases numbered 3, after V lost 5 bases and J lost 7 bases. The length of the CDR3 is 12 residues. This chain's CDR3 is CASSHGTGEAFF. Here the CDR3 DNA reads TGTGCCAGCAGTCACGGGACAGGTGAAGCTTTCTTT.

The chain joins TRBV6-5 to TRBJ2-1, with no clear D. V lost 5 bases, J lost 0 bases, and 8 bases lay in between. This CDR3 has 14 residues. The germline V gene encodes CDR1 MNHEY and CDR2 SVGAGI. CDR3 residues: CASSLRSSYNEQFF. CDR3 DNA: TGTGCCAGCAGTCTGAGAAGCTCCTACAATGAGCAGTTCTTC.

The chain is built from TRBV6-1 and TRBJ2-2; 12 bases line up with TRBD2. The CDR3 is made up of 18 amino acids. CDR1 is MNHNS and CDR2 is SASEGT in the germline V gene. The V gene end was trimmed by 3 bases and the J gene end by 5 bases; junction bases not matched to a gene: 10. The CDR3 sequence: CASSDHLSGTSGTGELFF. Here the CDR3 DNA reads TGTGCCAGCAGTGATCACCTCTCCGGGACTAGCGGGACCGGGGAGCTGTTTTTT.

This chain joins TRBV27 and TRBJ1-5; possibly TRBD1 for D (5 bases). V was trimmed by 5 bases and J by 9 bases, leaving 14 bases between them. The CDR3 length is 13 residues. Looked up from germline, CDR1 is MNHEY and CDR2 is SMNVEV (reference sequence). The CDR3 region is CASSTRQFSPQHF. The CDR3 nucleotides read TGTGCCAGCAGTACCCGACAGTTCTCGCCCCAGCATTTT.

The rearrangement uses TRBV30 and TRBJ2-1; 14 nucleotides line up with TRBD2. This CDR3 region has 21 residues. Trimming at V came to 0 bases and at J to 1 base, leaving 14 bases not matched to a gene. Germline V CDR1 and CDR2: GTSNPN, SVGIG (reference sequence). In DNA form, the CDR3 reads TGTGCCTGGAGTGTAGATCAGTCACGGACTAGCGGGAGGAGGTCCTACAATGAGCAGTTCTTC. Amino acids: CAWSVDQSRTSGRRSYNEQFF.

The chain carries TRBV9 and TRBJ1-1; D not certain. The V and J ends lost 3 bases and 4 bases respectively, with 10 bases between them. The CDR3 is 13 residues long. CDR1 is SGDLS and CDR2 is YYNGEE in the germline V gene. This CDR3 is CASSEIPGTEAFF. CDR3 DNA sequence: TGTGCCAGCAGCGAGATCCCTGGCACTGAAGCTTTCTTT.

J is TRBJ1-3 and V is TRBV7-2, with TRBD1 identical over 10 bases. The ends lost 4 bases at V and 3 bases at J; junction bases unmatched: 9. CDR1 and CDR2 (germline): SGHTA, FQGNSA. The CDR3 loop spans 17 amino acids. CDR3 residues: CASSSLGDRGVGNTIYF. The CDR3 nucleotides are TGTGCCAGCAGCTCCCTCGGGGACAGGGGAGTTGGAAACACCATATATTTT.

The chain is built from TRBV5-6 and TRBJ2-6, with D possibly being TRBD1 or TRBD2 (5 bases each). Trimming took 5 bases from V and 0 from J, leaving 9 bases between them. Per the germline V gene, CDR1 is SGHDT and CDR2 is YYEEEE. This CDR3 spans 15 amino acids. This CDR3 reads CASRWGSSGANVLTF. The CDR3 region has the DNA TGTGCCAGCAGGTGGGGGTCCTCTGGGGCCAACGTCCTGACTTTC.

The rearrangement links TRBV30 to TRBJ1-1; perhaps TRBD1 as D (5 bases). The CDR3 loop spans 12 amino acids. The germline V gene has CDR1 GTSNPN and CDR2 SVGIG (reference sequence). Trimming left V 3 bases short and J 7 bases short, with 12 bases between. The CDR3 nucleotides are TGTGCCTGGAGAGGGGCCGTCCGTGAAGCTTTCTTT. Residues: CAWRGAVREAFF.